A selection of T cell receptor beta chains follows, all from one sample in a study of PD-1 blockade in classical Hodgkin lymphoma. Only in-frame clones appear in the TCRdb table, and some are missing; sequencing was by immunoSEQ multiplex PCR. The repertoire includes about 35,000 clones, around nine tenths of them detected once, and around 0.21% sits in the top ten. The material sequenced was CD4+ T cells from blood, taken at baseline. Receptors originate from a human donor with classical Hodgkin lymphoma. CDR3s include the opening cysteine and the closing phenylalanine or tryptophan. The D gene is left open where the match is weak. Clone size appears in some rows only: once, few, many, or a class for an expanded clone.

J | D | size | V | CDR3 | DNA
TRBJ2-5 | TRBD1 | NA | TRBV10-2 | CASKGQGADLQETQYF | TGCGCCAGCAAAGGACAGGGGGCGGACCTTCAGGAGACCCAGTACTTC
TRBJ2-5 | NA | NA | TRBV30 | CAWSVLRVPQYF | TGTGCCTGGAGTGTATTGAGGGTGCCCCAGTACTTC
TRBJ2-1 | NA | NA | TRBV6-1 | CASRRGRGNEQFF | TGTGCCAGCAGGCGGGGCCGGGGGAATGAGCAGTTCTTC
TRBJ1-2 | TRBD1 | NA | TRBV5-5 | CASSFAPEWTGAYGYTF | TGTGCCAGCAGCTTCGCCCCAGAGTGGACAGGGGCCTATGGCTACACCTTC
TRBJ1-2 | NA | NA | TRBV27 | CASSPWGGGYTF | TGTGCCAGCAGTCCGTGGGGGGGAGGCTACACCTTC
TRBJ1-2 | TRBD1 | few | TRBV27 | CASRDRVGYTF | TGTGCCAGCAGAGACAGGGTTGGCTACACCTTC
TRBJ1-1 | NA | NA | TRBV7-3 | CASSSGPRAGAFF | TGTGCCAGCAGCTCCGGGCCCCGGGCGGGGGCTTTCTTT
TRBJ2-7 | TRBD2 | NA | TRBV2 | CASSRTSDIGEQYF | TGTGCCAGCAGCAGGACTAGCGATATCGGCGAGCAGTACTTC
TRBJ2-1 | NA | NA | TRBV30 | CAWSADGYNEQFF | TGTGCCTGGAGTGCTGATGGCTACAATGAGCAGTTCTTC
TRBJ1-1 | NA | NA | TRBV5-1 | CASSGEGYRNTEAFF | TGCGCCAGCAGCGGTGAGGGGTACCGGAACACTGAAGCTTTCTTT
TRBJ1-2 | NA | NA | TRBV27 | CASSRQRGYGYTF | TGTGCCAGCAGTAGACAGAGAGGCTATGGCTACACCTTC
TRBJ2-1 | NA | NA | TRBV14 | CASSHPTGVSYNEQFF | TGTGCCAGCAGCCACCCGACAGGAGTCTCCTACAATGAGCAGTTCTTC
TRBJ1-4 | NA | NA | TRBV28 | CASSLSGAADNEKLFF | TGTGCCAGCAGTTTAAGTGGAGCAGCAGATAATGAAAAACTGTTTTTT
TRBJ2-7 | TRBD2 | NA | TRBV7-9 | CASSFGRGGTYEQYF | TGTGCCAGCAGCTTCGGGAGGGGGGGAACCTACGAGCAGTACTTC
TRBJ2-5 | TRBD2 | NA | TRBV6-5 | CASSFGLAGVETQYF | TGTGCCAGCAGTTTTGGACTAGCGGGAGTAGAGACCCAGTACTTC
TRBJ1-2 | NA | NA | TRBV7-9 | CASSLGGGSTF | TGTGCCAGCAGCTTGGGTGGAGGGTCCACCTTC
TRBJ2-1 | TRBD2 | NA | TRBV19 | CASKIAGTSGSNEQFF | TGTGCCAGTAAGATTGCCGGGACTAGCGGGAGTAATGAGCAGTTCTTC
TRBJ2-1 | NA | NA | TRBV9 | CASSPSPGRNSYNEQFF | TGTGCCAGCAGCCCTTCTCCGGGACGCAACTCCTACAATGAGCAGTTCTTC
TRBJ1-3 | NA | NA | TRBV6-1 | CAISDRASGNTIYF | TGTGCCATCAGTGATAGAGCCTCTGGAAACACCATATATTTT
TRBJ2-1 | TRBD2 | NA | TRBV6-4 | CASRKDVAGGTYNEQFF | TGTGCCAGCAGGAAGGACGTAGCGGGAGGTACCTACAATGAGCAGTTCTTC
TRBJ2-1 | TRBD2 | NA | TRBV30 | CAWSVRLAGGSRLSYNEQFF | TGTGCCTGGAGTGTAAGACTAGCGGGAGGATCTCGACTATCCTACAATGAGCAGTTCTTC
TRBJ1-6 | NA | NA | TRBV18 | CASSRNADSPLHF | TGTGCCAGCTCACGGAATGCTGATTCACCCCTCCACTTT
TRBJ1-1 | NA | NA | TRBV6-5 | CASSYRDTEAFF | TGTGCCAGCAGTTACCGCGACACTGAAGCTTTCTTT
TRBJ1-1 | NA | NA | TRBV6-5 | CASSLEGSTEAFF | TGTGCCAGCAGTTTGGAGGGCTCCACTGAAGCTTTCTTT
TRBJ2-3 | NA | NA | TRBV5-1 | CASSLGALQGTDTQYF | TGCGCCAGCAGCTTGGGGGCCCTGCAGGGGACAGATACGCAGTATTTT
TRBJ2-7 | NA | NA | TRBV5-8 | CASSLVGHNYEQYF | TGTGCCAGCAGCTTGGTGGGTCACAATTACGAGCAGTACTTC
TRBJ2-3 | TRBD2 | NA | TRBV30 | CAWSVRGVSTQYF | TGTGCCTGGAGTGTACGGGGGGTTTCTACGCAGTATTTT
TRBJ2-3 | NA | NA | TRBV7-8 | CASSLAWGADTQYF | TGTGCCAGCAGCTTAGCTTGGGGGGCAGATACGCAGTATTTT
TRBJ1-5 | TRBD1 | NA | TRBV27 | CASSSGTGSNQPQHF | TGTGCCAGCAGTTCAGGGACAGGGAGCAATCAGCCCCAGCATTTT
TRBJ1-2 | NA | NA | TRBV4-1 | CASSQGATNYGYTF | TGCGCCAGCAGCCAAGGGGCCACAAACTATGGCTACACCTTC
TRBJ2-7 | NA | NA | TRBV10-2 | CASRKSRGSNEQYF | TGCGCCAGCAGGAAGTCCCGGGGTAGCAACGAGCAGTACTTC
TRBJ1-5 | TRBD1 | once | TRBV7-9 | CASSLGTGDNQPQHF | TGTGCCAGCAGCTTAGGGACAGGGGACAATCAGCCCCAGCATTTT
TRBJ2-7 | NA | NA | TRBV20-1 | CSARISNEQYF | TGCAGTGCTAGGATTAGCAACGAGCAGTACTTC
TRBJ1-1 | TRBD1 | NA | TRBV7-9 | CASSSSGQGKAFF | TGTGCCAGCAGCTCCTCGGGACAGGGGAAAGCTTTCTTT
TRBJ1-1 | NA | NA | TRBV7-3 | CASSALGGETEAFF | TGTGCCAGCAGCGCACTGGGGGGCGAGACTGAAGCTTTCTTT
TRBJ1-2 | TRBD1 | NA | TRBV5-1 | CASSLGQGAFYGYTF | TGCGCCAGCAGCTTGGGACAGGGGGCGTTTTATGGCTACACCTTC
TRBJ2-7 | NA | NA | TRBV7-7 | CASSLHPAAPETGTEANF | TGTGCCAGCAGCCTTCACCCCGCGGCCCCAGAAACAGGGACGGAAGCAAACTTC
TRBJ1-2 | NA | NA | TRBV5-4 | CASRRANYGYTF | TGTGCCAGCCGCAGGGCTAACTATGGCTACACCTTC
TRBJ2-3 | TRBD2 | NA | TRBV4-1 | CASSRGDEGGPQDTQYF | TGCGCCAGCAGCCGGGGCGATGAGGGAGGGCCGCAAGATACGCAGTATTTT
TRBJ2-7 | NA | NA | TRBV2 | CASTAAVGEQYF | TGTGCCAGCACCGCCGCGGTTGGCGAGCAGTACTTC